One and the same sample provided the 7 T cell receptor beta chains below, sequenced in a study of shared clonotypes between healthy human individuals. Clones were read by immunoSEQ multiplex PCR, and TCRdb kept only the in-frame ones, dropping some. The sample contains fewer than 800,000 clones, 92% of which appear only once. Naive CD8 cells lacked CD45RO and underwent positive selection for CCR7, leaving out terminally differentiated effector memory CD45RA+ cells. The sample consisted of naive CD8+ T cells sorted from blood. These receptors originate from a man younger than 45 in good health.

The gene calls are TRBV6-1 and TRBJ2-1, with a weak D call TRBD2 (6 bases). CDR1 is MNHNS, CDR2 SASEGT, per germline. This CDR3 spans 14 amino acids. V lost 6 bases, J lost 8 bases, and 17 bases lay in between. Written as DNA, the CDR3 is TGTGCCAGCAGCCCCTTTGCGTCTAGCGATGAGCAGTTCTTC. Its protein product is CASSPFASSDEQFF.

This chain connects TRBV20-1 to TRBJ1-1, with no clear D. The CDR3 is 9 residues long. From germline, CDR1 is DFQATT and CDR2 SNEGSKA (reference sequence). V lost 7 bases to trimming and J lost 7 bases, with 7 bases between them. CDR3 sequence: CSGRREAFF. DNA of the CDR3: TGCAGTGGCCGCCGTGAAGCTTTCTTT.

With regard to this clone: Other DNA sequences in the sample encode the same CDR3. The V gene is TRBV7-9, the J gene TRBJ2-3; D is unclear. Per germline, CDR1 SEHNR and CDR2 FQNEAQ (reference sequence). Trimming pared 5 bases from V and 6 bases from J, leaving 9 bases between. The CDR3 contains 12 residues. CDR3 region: CASSPLGDTQYF. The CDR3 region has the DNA TGTGCCAGCAGCCCACTCGGGGATACGCAGTATTTT.

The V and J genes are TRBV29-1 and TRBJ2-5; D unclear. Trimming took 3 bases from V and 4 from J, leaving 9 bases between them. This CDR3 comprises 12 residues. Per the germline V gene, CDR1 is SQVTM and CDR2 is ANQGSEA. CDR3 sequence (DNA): TGCAGCGTTGATGAGAGGTTAGAGACCCAGTACTTC. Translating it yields CSVDERLETQYF.

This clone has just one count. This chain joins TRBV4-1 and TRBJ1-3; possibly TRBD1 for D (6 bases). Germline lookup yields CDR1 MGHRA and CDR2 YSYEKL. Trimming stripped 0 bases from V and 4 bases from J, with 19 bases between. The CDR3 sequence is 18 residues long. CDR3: CASSQEGMAGALGNTIYF. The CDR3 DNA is TGCGCCAGCAGCCAAGAAGGAATGGCGGGGGCGTTGGGAAACACCATATATTTT.

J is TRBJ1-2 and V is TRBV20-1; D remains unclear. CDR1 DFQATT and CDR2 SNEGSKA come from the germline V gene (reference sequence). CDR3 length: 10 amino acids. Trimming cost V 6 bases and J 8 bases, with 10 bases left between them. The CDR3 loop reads CSAALHGYTF. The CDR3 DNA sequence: TGCAGTGCGGCCCTGCACGGCTACACCTTC.

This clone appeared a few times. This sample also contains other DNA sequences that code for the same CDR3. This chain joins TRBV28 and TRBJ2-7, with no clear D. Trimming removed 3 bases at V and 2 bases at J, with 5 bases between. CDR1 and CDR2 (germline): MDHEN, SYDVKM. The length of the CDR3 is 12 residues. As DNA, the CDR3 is TGTGCCAGCAGTTTTCAGACCTACGAGCAGTACTTC. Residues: CASSFQTYEQYF. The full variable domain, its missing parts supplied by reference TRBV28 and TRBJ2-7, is DVKVTQSSRYLVKRTGEKVFLECVQDMDHENMFWYRQDPGLGLRLIYFSYDVKMKEKGDIPEGYSVSREKKERFSLILESASTNQTSMYLCASSFQTYEQYFGPGTRLTVT.